This TCR beta chain was recorded in a study of T cell responses to AZD1222 COVID-19 vaccine. Germline V gives CDR1 SGHKS, CDR2 YYEKEE (reference sequence). This CDR3 is 14 amino acids long. The V end lost 4 bases, the J end lost 6 bases, and 16 bases lay between the germline ends. Produced via immunoSEQ multiplex PCR; TCRdb's table is partial and in-frame only. The sample lists 120,000 to 150,000 clones; roughly 91% were seen once. As concerns this clone: Its target is unknown.

Regarding the study as a whole: Baseline serostatus was positive in only a handful of AZD1222 recipients. Clonal diversity may have been underestimated, and the donors were mostly white British, with more females than males.

The sequence derives from an adult in good health. This sequence joins TRBV5-5 and TRBJ1-1; possible D gene TRBD1, 5 bases. The sequencing here drew on peripheral blood, taken on day 0 of AZD1222 vaccination. In DNA form, the CDR3 reads TGTGCCAGCAGCCCCGGGCAGGGTTGGCCTGAAGCTTTCTTT. Protein: CASSPGQGWPEAFF.